This paragraph reports one TCR beta chain. Its antigen is not known. The data were obtained in a study of human T cells and chemical hapten exposure. TCRdb re-called the RACE reads through MiXCR, storing one row per CDR3 protein. The sample includes under 70,000 distinct CDR3 sequences, 10% to 12% of them seen just once. The time point was: pre-sensitization, week 0. Treatment reported: therapeutic diphenylcyclopropenone sensitization with weekly scalp DPC. The authors' total RNA extraction used unfractionated whole blood. V was cut by 4 bases and J by 2 bases, with 9 bases left in between. Per germline, CDR1 LGHDT and CDR2 YNNKEL (reference sequence). The CDR3 covers 13 residues. Study-wide points: There were significantly more large CDR3 similarity clusters among expanded TCRs than among controls. No shift was seen in TCRs above 1 in 1000 frequency with DPC sensitization.

V is TRBV3-1 and J is TRBJ2-7; a possible D gene is TRBD1 (5 bases). This specimen was whole blood, taken in connection with sensitization to the hapten diphenylcyclopropenone (DPC). This TCR was sampled from a woman aged 35 to 49 with alopecia areata. Some clones in this sample may be carry-over from other donors' samples. The CDR3 sequence is CASSPPGPYEQYF. CDR3 in DNA: TGTGCCAGCAGCCCCCCAGGGCCCTACGAGCAGTACTTC.